This T cell receptor beta chain was sequenced during a study of T cells in Graves' hyperthyroidism and ophthalmopathy. Germline CDR1 is MRHNA and CDR2 is SNTAGT. This CDR3 is 14 amino acids long. Trimming pared 5 bases from V and 0 bases from J, leaving 5 bases between. This clonotype appeared many times. Its antigen remains unidentified. Researchers amplified the TCR beta CDR3 regions from RNA transcripts. The primer set for the first-round RT-PCR of the TCR CDR3 was HTBI. MiXCR, run by TCRdb on the multiplex PCR reads, gives a single entry per CDR3 protein. The sample lists about 410,000 distinct CDR3 sequences, more than 14% seen once, with around 20% in the top ten. Regarding the study as a whole: Ophthalmopathy was identified by the model a median about seven months ahead of onset.

Uncontrolled infection, other autoimmune disease, pregnancy or lactation led to exclusion. The TCR sequence derives from a woman aged 25 to 45 with Graves' ophthalmopathy. The rearrangement joins TRBV6-4 to TRBJ2-6; D unclear. Sample: blood. The CDR3 DNA reads TGTGCCAGCAGTCAGACCTCTGGGGCCAACGTCCTGACTTTC. This encodes CASSQTSGANVLTF.